The source of this T cell receptor (beta chain) is a study of beta chain features in type 1 diabetes. Across the study: Across all samples, about 100 million sorted cells were examined. Overall study results and limits: In every one of the four CD4+ subsets, TCRB CDR3s were moderately but significantly shorter in Type 1 diabetes patients.

This clone was found a few times. As yet, its antigen is unknown. Expressed TCRB transcripts were sequenced because the entire RNA isolate underwent reverse transcription. Profiling relied on immunoSEQ multiplex PCR, and the TCRdb table lists in-frame clones only, not all of them. The sample has a few hundred thousand clones, about 12% seen once. Trimming stripped 4 bases from V and 4 bases from J, with 10 bases between. CDR1 LNHDA and CDR2 SQIVND come from the germline V gene (reference sequence). The CDR3 is made up of 13 amino acids. Sample: naive CD4+ T cells from blood. The chain carries TRBV19 and TRBJ1-1; TRBD1 is a possible D gene (6 bases). This TCR was recovered from a young woman with type 1 diabetes. The CDR3 loop is CASSNRVSTEAFF. The CDR3 region has the DNA TGTGCCAGTAGTAACAGGGTAAGCACTGAAGCTTTCTTT.